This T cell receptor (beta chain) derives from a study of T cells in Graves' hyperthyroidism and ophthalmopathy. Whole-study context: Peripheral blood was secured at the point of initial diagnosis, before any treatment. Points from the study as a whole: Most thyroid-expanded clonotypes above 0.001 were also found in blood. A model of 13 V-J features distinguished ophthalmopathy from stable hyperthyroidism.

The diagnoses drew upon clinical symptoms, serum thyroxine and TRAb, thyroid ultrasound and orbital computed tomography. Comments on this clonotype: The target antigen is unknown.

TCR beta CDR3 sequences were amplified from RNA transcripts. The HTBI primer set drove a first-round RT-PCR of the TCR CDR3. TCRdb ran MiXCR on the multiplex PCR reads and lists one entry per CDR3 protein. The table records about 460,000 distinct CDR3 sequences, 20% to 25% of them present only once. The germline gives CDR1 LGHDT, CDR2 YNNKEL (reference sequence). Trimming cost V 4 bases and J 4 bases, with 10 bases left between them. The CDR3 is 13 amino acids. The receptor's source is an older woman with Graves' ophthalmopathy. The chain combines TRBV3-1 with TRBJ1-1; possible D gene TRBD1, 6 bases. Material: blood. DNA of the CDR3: TGTGCCAGCAGCCCGGGGGGGCCCACTGAAGCTTTCTTT. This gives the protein CASSPGGPTEAFF.